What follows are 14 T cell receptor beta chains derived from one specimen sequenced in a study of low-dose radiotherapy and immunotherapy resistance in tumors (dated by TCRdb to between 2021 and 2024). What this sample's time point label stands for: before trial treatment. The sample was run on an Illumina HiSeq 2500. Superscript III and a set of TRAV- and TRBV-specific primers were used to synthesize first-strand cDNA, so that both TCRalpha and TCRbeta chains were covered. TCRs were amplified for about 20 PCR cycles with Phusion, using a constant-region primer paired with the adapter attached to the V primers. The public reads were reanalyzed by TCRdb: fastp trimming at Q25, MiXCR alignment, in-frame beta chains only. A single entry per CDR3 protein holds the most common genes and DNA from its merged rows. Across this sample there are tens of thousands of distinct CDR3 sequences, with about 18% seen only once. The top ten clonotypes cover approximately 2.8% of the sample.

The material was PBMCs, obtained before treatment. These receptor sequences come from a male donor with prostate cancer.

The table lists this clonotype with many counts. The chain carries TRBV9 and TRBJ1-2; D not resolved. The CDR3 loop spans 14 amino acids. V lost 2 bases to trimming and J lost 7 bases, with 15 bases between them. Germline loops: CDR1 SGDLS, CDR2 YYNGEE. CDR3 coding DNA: TGTGCCAGCAGCGTCGGACCGGTAGTTGGTGGCTACACCTTC. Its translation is CASSVGPVVGGYTF.

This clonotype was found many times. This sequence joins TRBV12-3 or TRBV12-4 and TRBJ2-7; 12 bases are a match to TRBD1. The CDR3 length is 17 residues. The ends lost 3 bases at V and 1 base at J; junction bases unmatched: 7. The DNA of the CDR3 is TGTGCCAGCAGTTTGGGGACAGGGGGCCCACATTCCTACGAGCAGTACTTC. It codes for CASSLGTGGPHSYEQYF.

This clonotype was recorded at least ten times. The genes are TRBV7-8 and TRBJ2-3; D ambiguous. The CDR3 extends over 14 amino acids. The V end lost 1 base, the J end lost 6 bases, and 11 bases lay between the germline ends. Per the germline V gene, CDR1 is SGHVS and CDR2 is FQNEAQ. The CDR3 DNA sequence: TGTGCCAGCAGCTTAGGCTCCCCAGCGGATACGCAGTATTTT. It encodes CASSLGSPADTQYF.

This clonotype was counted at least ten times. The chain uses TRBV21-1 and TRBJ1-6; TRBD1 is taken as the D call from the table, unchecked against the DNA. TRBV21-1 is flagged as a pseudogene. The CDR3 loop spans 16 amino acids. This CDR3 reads CASRRRPGQYNSPLHF. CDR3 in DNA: TGTGCCAGCAGGAGACGTCCGGGACAGTATAATTCACCCCTCCACTTT.

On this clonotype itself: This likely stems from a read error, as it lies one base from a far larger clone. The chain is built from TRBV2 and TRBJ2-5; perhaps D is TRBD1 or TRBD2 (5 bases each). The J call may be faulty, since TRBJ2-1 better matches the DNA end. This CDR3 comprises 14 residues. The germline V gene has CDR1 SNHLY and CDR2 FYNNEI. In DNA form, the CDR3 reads TGTGCCAGCAGTGGCGAGACCCAGGGAGATGAGCAGTTCTTC. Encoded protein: CASSGETQGDEQFF.

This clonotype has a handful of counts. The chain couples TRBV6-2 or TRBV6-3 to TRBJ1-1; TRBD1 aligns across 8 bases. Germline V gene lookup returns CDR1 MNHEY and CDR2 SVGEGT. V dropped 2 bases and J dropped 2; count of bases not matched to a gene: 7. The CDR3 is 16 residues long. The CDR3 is CASSYRAGTGNTEAFF. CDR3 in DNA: TGTGCCAGCAGTTACCGGGCCGGGACAGGTAACACTGAAGCTTTCTTT.

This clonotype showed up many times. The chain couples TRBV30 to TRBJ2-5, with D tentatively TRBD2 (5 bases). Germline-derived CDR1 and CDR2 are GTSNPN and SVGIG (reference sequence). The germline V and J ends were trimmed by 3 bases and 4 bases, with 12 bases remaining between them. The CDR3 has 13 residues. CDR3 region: CAWREVGVETQYF. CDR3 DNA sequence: TGTGCCTGGAGGGAGGTTGGGGTAGAGACCCAGTACTTC.

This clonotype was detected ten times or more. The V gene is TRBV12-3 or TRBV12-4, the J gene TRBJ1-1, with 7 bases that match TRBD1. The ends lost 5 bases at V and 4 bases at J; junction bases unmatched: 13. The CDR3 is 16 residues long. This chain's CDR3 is CASSPNRGTGRTEAFF. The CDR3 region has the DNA TGTGCCAGCAGTCCCAACAGGGGAACCGGACGCACTGAAGCTTTCTTT.

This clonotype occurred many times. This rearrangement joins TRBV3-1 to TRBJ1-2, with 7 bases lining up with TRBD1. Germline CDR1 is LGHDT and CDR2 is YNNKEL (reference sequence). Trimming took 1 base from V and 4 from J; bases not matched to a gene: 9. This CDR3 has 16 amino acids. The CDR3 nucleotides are TGTGCCAGCAGCCAAGGACAGGGATGGGTCTTCTATGGCTACACCTTC. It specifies CASSQGQGWVFYGYTF.

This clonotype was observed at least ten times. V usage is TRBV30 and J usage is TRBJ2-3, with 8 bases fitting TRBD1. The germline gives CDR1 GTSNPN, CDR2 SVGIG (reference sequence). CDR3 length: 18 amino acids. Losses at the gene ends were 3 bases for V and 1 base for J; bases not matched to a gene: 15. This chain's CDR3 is CAWSPLLTGGRGTDTQYF. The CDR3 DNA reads TGTGCCTGGAGCCCCCTACTCACAGGGGGACGGGGCACAGATACGCAGTATTTT.

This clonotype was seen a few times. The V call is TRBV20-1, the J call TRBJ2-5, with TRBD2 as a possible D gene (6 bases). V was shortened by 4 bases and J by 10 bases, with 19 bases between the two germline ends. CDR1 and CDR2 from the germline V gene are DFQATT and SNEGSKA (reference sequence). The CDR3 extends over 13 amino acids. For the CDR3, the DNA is TGCAGTGCTATCGGGACTTCCCCTGGGGACCAGTACTTC. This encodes CSAIGTSPGDQYF.

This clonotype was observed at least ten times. As DNA, the CDR3 is TGTGCCAGCAGCCATTCCGAAGGGGGCGACTATGGCTACACCTTC. Protein product: CASSHSEGGDYGYTF. This chain connects TRBV4-2 to TRBJ1-2, with 7 bases fitting TRBD1. Unmatched junction bases numbered 7, after V lost 3 bases and J lost 3 bases. CDR1 is LGHNA and CDR2 is YNFKEQ in the germline V gene. The CDR3 loop spans 15 amino acids.

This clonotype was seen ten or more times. The CDR3 spells CSVVGKYTDTQYF. The CDR3 DNA is TGCAGCGTTGTCGGGAAATACACAGATACGCAGTATTTT. The chain combines TRBV29-1 with TRBJ2-3, with a weak D call TRBD2 (5 bases). Germline CDR1 SQVTM, CDR2 ANQGSEA. Trimming took off 4 bases at V and 2 bases at J, with 10 bases between the two ends. This CDR3 comprises 13 residues.

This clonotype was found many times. The CDR3 spells CASSLGTVRNSPLHF. CDR3 coding DNA: TGTGCCAGCAGCTTAGGGACAGTGAGGAATTCACCCCTCCACTTT. The rearrangement uses TRBV13 and TRBJ1-6, with D possibly being TRBD1 (5 bases). The CDR3 is made up of 15 amino acids. Between the trimmed V and J ends, which lost 0 bases and 7 bases, there was a span of 10 bases. Germline V gene data show CDR1 as PRHDT and CDR2 as FYEKMQ (reference sequence).